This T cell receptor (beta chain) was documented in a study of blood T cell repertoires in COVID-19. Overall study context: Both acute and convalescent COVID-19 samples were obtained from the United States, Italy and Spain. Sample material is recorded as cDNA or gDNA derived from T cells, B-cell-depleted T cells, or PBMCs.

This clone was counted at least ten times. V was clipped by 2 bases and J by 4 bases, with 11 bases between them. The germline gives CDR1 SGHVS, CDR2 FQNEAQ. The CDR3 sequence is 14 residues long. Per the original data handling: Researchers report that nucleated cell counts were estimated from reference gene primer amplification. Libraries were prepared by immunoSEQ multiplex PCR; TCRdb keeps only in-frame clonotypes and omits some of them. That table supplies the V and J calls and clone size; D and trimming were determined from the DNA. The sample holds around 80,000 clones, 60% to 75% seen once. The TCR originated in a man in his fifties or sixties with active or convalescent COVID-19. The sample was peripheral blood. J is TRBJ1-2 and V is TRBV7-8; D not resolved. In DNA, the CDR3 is TGTGCCAGCAGCTTACGAGACAAACTCTATGGCTACACCTTC. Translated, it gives CASSLRDKLYGYTF.